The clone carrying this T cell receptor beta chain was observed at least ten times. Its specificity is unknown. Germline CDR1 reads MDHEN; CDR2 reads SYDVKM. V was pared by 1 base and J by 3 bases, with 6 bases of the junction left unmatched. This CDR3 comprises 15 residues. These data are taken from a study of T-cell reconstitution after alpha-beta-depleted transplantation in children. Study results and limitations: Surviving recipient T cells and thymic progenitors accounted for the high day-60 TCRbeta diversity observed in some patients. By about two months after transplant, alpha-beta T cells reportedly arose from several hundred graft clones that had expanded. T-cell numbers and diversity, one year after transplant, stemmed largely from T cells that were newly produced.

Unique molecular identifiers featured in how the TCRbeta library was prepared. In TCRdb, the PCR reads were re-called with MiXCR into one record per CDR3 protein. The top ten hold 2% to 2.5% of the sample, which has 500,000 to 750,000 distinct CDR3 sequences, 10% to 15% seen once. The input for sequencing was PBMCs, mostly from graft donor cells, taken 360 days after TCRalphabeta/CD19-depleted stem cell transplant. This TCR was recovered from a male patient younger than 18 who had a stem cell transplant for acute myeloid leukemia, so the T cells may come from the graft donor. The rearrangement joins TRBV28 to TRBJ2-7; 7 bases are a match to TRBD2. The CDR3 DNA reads TGTGCCAGCAGTTTATACCAGCGGGGAGACTACGAGCAGTACTTC. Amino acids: CASSLYQRGDYEQYF.